The next 13 T cell receptor beta chains were all read from a single sample in a study of Graves' ophthalmopathy and Graves' hyperthyroidism. Amplified material comprised TCR beta CDR3 regions derived from RNA transcripts. RT-PCR in the first round used HTBI primers; a second-round multiplex PCR followed. One entry per CDR3 protein results from TCRdb running MiXCR on the multiplex PCR reads. Here the sample spans about 500,000 distinct CDR3 sequences, around 15% being singletons. Input material: blood. The source of these receptors is a woman in her thirties with Graves' ophthalmopathy.

This clonotype was found many times. The CDR3 DNA sequence: TGTGCCTGGAAAGGGGGCCACTCTGGGGCCAACGTCCTGACTTTC. It yields the protein CAWKGGHSGANVLTF. The rearrangement links TRBV30 to TRBJ2-6; 7 positions match TRBD1. Germline V lookup: CDR1 GTSNPN, CDR2 SVGIG (reference sequence). The junction had 3 bases not matched to a gene; V was cut back by 4 bases and J by 0 bases. The CDR3 is 15 residues long.

At least ten counts were recorded for this clonotype. The chain has TRBV6-2 or TRBV6-3 and TRBJ2-2; TRBD2 matches at 14 bases. This CDR3 contains 16 residues. Trimming took 5 bases from V and 5 from J; bases not matched to a gene: 4. Germline V gene data show CDR1 as MNHEY and CDR2 as SVGEGT. CDR3 in amino acids: CASSGGLAGETGELFF. CDR3 nucleotides: TGTGCCAGCAGTGGGGGACTAGCGGGAGAGACCGGGGAGCTGTTTTTT.

There are many counts of this clonotype. The chain couples TRBV6-1 to TRBJ1-1, with D hard to call. Trimming shortened V by 8 bases and J by 0 bases, and 4 bases separated the two germline ends. This CDR3 has 11 residues. The V gene's germline CDR1 is MNHNS and CDR2 SASEGT. The CDR3 nucleotides read TGTGCCAGCTACGTGAACACTGAAGCTTTCTTT. Encoded protein: CASYVNTEAFF.

The genes are TRBV5-5 and TRBJ2-2; D is uncertain. This CDR3 is built from 16 residues. Trimming pared 3 bases from V and 1 base from J, leaving 13 bases between. In germline, CDR1 is SGHKS, CDR2 YYEKEE (reference sequence). The CDR3 DNA reads TGTGCCAGCAGCTCACTCCGGGCCATGAACACCGGGGAGCTGTTTTTT. Protein: CASSSLRAMNTGELFF.

V and J are TRBV2 and TRBJ1-2; a weak D match, TRBD1 (5 bases). Trimming removed 8 bases from V and 2 bases from J, with 15 bases in between. The CDR3 loop spans 14 amino acids. CDR1 SNHLY and CDR2 FYNNEI come from the germline V gene. CDR3 DNA: TGTGCCAGCTCTAGTCACCCAGGGAACTATGGCTACACCTTC. Amino acids: CASSSHPGNYGYTF. Full variable domain (remainder filled in from reference TRBV2 and TRBJ1-2): EPEVTQTPSHQVTQMGQEVILRCVPISNHLYFYWYRQILGQKVEFLVSFYNNEISEKSEIFDDQFSVERPDGSNFTLKIRSTKLEDSAMYFCASSSHPGNYGYTFGSGTRLTVV.

This clonotype was observed at least ten times. The chain couples TRBV12-3 or TRBV12-4 to TRBJ1-3; 7 bases align to TRBD1. V lost 5 bases, J lost 4 bases, and 11 bases stayed unmatched. The CDR3 consists of 16 residues. CDR3 bases: TGTGCCAGCAGTCCCCGAGACAGGGCGGCCGGAAACACCATATATTTT. Encoded protein: CASSPRDRAAGNTIYF.

About this clonotype itself: A read error may explain this, as a much larger clone is one base away. The chain recombines TRBV2 with TRBJ1-2, with D maybe TRBD1 (6 bases). Germline V CDR1 and CDR2: SNHLY, FYNNEI. The CDR3 runs to 14 residues. The CDR3 DNA follows: TGTGCCAGCAGTGACGACAGGAGTAACTATGGCTTCACCTTC. Protein: CASSDDRSNYGFTF. Full variable domain (outside the CDR3, taken from reference TRBV2 and TRBJ1-2): EPEVTQTPSHQVTQMGQEVILRCVPISNHLYFYWYRQILGQKVEFLVSFYNNEISEKSEIFDDQFSVERPDGSNFTLKIRSTKLEDSAMYFCASSDDRSNYGFTFGSGTRLTVV.

This clonotype was counted ten times or more. The V gene is TRBV11-1, the J gene TRBJ2-5; a possible D gene is TRBD2 (6 bases). CDR1 SGHAT and CDR2 FQDESV come from the germline V gene (reference sequence). The germline V and J ends were trimmed by 5 bases and 3 bases, with 13 bases remaining between them. This CDR3 has 14 amino acids. The CDR3 loop is CASSTYTGEETQYF. CDR3 in DNA: TGTGCCAGCAGCACCTACACGGGGGAAGAGACCCAGTACTTC.

This clonotype was found a few times. The CDR3 end shows no conserved phenylalanine or tryptophan, and so a read error is likely. The DNA is left out, because the CDR3 cannot be placed on it with certainty; the CDR3 is given as TCRdb lists it. The chain employs TRBV6-1 and TRBJ1-1. Germline CDR1 and CDR2: MNHNS and SASEGT. Counting both end residues, the CDR3 totals 13 amino acids. The CDR3 loop reads CASSDLGNTEACL.

This clonotype was detected many times. This chain links TRBV5-1 with TRBJ2-7, with 13 nucleotides matching TRBD2. Germline CDR1 SGHRS, CDR2 YFSETQ. Trimming took 0 bases from V and 4 from J; bases not matched to a gene: 7. This CDR3 is built from 17 residues. CDR3 loop: CASSLEGWTSGSYEQYF. The CDR3, as DNA: TGCGCCAGCAGCTTGGAGGGTTGGACTAGCGGGAGTTACGAGCAGTACTTC.

This clonotype was seen at least ten times. The chain employs TRBV6-1 and TRBJ1-1; a weak D match, TRBD1 (5 bases). Trimming cost V 3 bases and J 1 base, with 12 bases left between them. The CDR3 sequence is 15 residues long. Germline assignment: CDR1 MNHNS and CDR2 SASEGT. CDR3 in amino acids: CASSDPQVTNTEAFF. CDR3 DNA: TGTGCCAGCAGTGACCCACAGGTGACGAACACTGAAGCTTTCTTT.

This clonotype occurred many times. The V gene is TRBV19, the J gene TRBJ1-5; 7 bases are shared with TRBD1. The germline V gene encodes CDR1 LNHDA and CDR2 SQIVND (reference sequence). V was clipped by 2 bases and J by 0 bases; unmatched bases: 4. The CDR3 consists of 16 residues. CDR3 protein: CASSISGQHSNQPQHF. The CDR3 DNA reads as TGTGCCAGTAGTATATCGGGACAGCATAGCAATCAGCCCCAGCATTTT.

This clonotype was counted between two and nine times. The chain uses TRBV11-2 and TRBJ1-6; TRBD1 might be the D (5 bases). Germline V gene data show CDR1 as SGHAT and CDR2 as FQNNGV. V was pared by 3 bases and J by 18 bases, with 24 bases between. The CDR3 has 15 residues. CDR3 region: CASSFAPGGFSSPHF. The CDR3 nucleotides read TGTGCCAGCAGCTTTGCCCCGGGGGGGTTCTCATCTCCCCACTTT.